This T cell receptor (beta chain) is drawn from a study of blood T cell repertoires in COVID-19. The wider study: Acute-phase and convalescent COVID-19 samples originated in the United States, Italy and Spain. Nucleic acid was either cDNA or gDNA, and it came from T cells, B-cell-depleted T cells, or PBMCs.

CDR3 length equals 18 residues. Germline V gives CDR1 SGDLS, CDR2 YYNGEE. The ends lost 0 bases at V and 0 bases at J; junction bases unmatched: 4. This clone is a singleton in its sample. Using immunoSEQ multiplex PCR, the repertoire was profiled, and TCRdb retains in-frame clones only, with some absent. This repertoire shows roughly 230,000 clones, approximately 91% found once; its top ten account for 0.83%. The chain joins TRBV9 to TRBJ2-6; 9 nucleotides match TRBD1. The receptor was isolated from a man aged 25-45 years with COVID-19, enrolled during active disease. What was sequenced was peripheral blood. CDR3 in amino acids: CASSVGGTGSSGANVLTF. In DNA, the CDR3 is TGTGCCAGCAGCGTAGGTGGGACAGGGAGCTCTGGGGCCAACGTCCTGACTTTC.